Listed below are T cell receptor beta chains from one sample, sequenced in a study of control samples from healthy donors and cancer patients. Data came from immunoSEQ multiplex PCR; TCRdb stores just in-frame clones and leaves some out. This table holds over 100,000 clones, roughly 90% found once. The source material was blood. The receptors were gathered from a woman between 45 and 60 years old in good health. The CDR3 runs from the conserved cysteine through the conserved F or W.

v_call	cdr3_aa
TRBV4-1	CASGGSTGELFF
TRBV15	CATSEGVGEQYF
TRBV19	CASSPSGHHSGNTIYF
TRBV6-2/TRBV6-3	CASSYHGTSGYNEQFF
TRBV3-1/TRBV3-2	CASSPRQGSYGYTF
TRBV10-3	CAISESVRSGKTEAFF
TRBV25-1	CASDGSSGGLYNEQFF
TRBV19	CASSMVAFHEQYF
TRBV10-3	CASQTGGNYGYTF
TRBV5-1	CASSLGPGDSEKLFF
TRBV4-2	CASSPPPRGAGTGELFF
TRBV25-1	CASTRTSGGNTGELFF
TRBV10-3	CAISDATNPGQAVKAEAFF
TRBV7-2	CASSSPWADSSTDTQYF
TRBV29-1	CSVEVQGGTEAFF
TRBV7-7	CASSLGSGHTDTQYF
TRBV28	CASSEQDNQPQHF
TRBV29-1	CSVQSGSYGYTF
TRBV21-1	CASSYKVPGLAGNTIYF
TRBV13	CASSLDGSSYEQYF
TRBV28	CASRTDQYSNQPQHF
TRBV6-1	CASSERQKTGVTEAFF
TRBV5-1	CASSLTPDRGRNYGYTF
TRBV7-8	CASSPGTNSNQPQHF
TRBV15	CATSGTGMRRGYELSNQPQHF
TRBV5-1	CASSRDRQSSYEQYF
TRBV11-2	CASSLGVVVDEKLFF
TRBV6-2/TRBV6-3	CASSRGLGTDTQYF
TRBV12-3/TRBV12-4	CASSYLSYEQYF
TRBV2	CASTRDKQETQYF
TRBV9	CASSDRDRMNSPLHF
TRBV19	CASSTNYGYTF
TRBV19	CASSTTRGAEAFF
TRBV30	CAWQGWVGTEAFF
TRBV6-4	CASSLRTGHNEQFF
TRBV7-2	CASSLGRGNTEAFF
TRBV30	CALGAGDGYTF
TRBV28	CASSLQTHGTQYF
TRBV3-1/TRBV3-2	CASSQDQGAGAFF
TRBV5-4	CASSLGGSDQPQHF
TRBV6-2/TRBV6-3	CASSYGAGRSQHF
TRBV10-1	CASSDRGKSDTQYF
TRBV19	CASSRRGYEQYF
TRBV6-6	CASSLGQINTEAFF
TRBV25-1	CASSESQPGEAFF
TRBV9	CASSKDATGELFF
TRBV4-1	CASRQVRGAGVETQYF
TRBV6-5	CASSYSKGAKNTIYF
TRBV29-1	CSVESAGQETQYF
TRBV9	CASSSGSASTDTQYF
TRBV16	CASSQIGVLGQPQHF
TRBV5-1	CASSLMDSTEAFF
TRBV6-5	CASSPGQGSPYEQYF
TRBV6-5	CASTLAGAHGNTIYF
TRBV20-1	CSASGGGNSPLHF
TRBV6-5	CASSWDRRGGYEQYF
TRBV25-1	CASSQTGKQPQHF
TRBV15	CATRAIGPYNEKLFF
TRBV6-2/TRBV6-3	CASSYDRGGQPQHF
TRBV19	CASIQTGGSYNEQFF